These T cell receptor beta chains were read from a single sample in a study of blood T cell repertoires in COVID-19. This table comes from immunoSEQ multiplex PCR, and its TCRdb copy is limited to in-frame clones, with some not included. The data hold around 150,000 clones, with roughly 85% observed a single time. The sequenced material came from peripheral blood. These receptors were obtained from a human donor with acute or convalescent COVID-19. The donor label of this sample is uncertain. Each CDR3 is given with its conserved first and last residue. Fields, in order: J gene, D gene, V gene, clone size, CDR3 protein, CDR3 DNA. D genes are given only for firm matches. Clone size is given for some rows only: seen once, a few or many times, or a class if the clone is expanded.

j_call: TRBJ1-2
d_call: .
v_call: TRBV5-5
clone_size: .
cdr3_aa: CASSLAVYLSDGYTF
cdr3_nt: TGTGCCAGCAGCTTGGCCGTTTACCTGAGTGATGGCTACACCTTC

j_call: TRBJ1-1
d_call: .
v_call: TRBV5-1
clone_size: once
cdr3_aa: CASSLGGLNTEAFF
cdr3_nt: TGCGCCAGCAGCCTGGGGGGGCTGAACACTGAAGCTTTCTTT

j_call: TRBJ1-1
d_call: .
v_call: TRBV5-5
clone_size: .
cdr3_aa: CASSSLRSSNTEAFF
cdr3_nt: TGTGCCAGCAGCTCCCTGCGGAGCTCGAACACTGAAGCTTTCTTT

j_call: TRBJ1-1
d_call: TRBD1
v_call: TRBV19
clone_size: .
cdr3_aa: CASSIGDRGAEAFF
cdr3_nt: TGTGCCAGTAGTATAGGGGACAGGGGCGCTGAAGCTTTCTTT

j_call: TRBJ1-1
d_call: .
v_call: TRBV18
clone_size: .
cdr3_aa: CASSLILTGSSNTEAFF
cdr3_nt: TGTGCCAGCTCACTTATCCTGACAGGTTCGAGCAACACTGAAGCTTTCTTT

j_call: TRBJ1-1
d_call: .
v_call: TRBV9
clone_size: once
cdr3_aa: CASSADLMNTEAFF
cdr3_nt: TGTGCCAGCAGCGCGGACTTAATGAACACTGAAGCTTTCTTT

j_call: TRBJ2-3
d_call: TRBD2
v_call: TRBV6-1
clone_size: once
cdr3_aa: CASSWSSGGAYF
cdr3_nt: TGTGCCAGCAGTTGGTCTAGCGGGGGGGCGTATTTT

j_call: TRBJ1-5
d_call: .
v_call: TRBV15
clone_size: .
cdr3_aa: CATSRDRVQPQHF
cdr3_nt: TGTGCCACCAGCAGAGACAGGGTTCAGCCCCAGCATTTT

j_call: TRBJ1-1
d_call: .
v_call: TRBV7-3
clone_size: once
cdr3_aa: CASSLGANTEAFF
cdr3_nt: TGTGCCAGCAGCTTAGGGGCGAACACTGAAGCTTTCTTT

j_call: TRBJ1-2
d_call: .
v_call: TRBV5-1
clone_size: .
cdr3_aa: CASSKTSGVTYGYTF
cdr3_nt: TGCGCCAGCAGCAAAACGTCAGGGGTTACCTATGGCTACACCTTC

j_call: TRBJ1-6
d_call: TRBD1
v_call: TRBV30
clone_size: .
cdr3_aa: CACPPRQGADSPLHF
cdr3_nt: TGTGCCTGTCCTCCCCGACAGGGGGCAGACTCACCCCTCCACTTT

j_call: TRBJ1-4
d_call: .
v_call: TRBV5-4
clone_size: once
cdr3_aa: CASSLAATGPATNEKLFF
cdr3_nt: TGTGCCAGCAGCTTGGCCGCGACAGGACCTGCAACTAATGAAAAACTGTTTTTT

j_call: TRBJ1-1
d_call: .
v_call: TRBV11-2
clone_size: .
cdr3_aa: CASSLSPQGWTYPYEAFF
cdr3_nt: TGTGCCAGCAGCTTAAGCCCCCAGGGGTGGACATACCCGTATGAAGCTTTCTTT

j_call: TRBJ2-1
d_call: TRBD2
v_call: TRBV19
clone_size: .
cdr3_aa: CASSRPPRGTIYNEQFF
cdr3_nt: TGTGCCAGTAGTCGCCCGCCACGGGGGACTATCTACAATGAGCAGTTCTTC

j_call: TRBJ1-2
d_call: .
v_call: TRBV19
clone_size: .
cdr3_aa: CASSTGGAYGYTF
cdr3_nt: TGTGCCAGTAGTACAGGAGGGGCCTATGGCTACACCTTC

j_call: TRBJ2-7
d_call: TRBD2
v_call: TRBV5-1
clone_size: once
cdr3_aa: CASSYLAGGLNEQYF
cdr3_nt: TGCGCCAGCAGCTATCTAGCGGGGGGACTCAACGAGCAGTACTTC

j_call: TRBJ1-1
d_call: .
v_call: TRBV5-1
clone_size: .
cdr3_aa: CASSSHRNTEAFF
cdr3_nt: TGCGCCAGCAGCTCGCACAGGAACACTGAAGCTTTCTTT

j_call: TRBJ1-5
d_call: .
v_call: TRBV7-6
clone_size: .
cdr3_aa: CASSLAAGQGQPQHF
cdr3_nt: TGTGCCAGCAGCTTAGCGGCAGGGCAAGGGCAGCCCCAGCATTTT

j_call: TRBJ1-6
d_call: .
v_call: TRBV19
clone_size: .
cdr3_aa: CASSIGADTNSPLHF
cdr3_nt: TGTGCCAGTAGTATAGGAGCAGACACTAATTCACCCCTCCACTTT

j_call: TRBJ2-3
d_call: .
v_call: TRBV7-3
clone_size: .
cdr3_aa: CASSQKSGAGGTDTQYF
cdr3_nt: TGTGCCAGCAGCCAAAAATCAGGGGCAGGAGGAACAGATACGCAGTATTTT

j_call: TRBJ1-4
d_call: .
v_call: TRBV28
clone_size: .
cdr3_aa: CASSLGLPGKLFF
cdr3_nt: TGTGCCAGCAGTTTGGGACTCCCGGGCAAACTGTTTTTT

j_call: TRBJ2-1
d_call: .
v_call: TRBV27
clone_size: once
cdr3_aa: CASSPTIGGFYNEQFF
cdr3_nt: TGTGCCAGCAGTCCTACAATAGGGGGATTTTACAATGAGCAGTTCTTC

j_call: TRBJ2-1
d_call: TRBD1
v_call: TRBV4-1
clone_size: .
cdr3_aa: CASSHPGTGGYNEQFF
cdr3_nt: TGCGCCAGCAGCCACCCCGGGACAGGGGGCTACAATGAGCAGTTCTTC

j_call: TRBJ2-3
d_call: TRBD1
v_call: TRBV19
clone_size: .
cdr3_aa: CATKRTGVGTDTQYF
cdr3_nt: TGTGCCACTAAACGGACAGGTGTAGGCACAGATACGCAGTATTTT

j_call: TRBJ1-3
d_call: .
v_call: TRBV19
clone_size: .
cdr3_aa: CASSIRVSGNTIYF
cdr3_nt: TGTGCCAGTAGTATCCGAGTCTCTGGAAACACCATATATTTT

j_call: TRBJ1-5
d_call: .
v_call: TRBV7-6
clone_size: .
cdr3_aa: CASRPQNQPQHF
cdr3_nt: TGTGCCAGCAGACCTCAGAATCAGCCCCAGCATTTT

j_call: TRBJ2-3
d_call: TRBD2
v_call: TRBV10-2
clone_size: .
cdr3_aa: CASSLGLAGATDTQYF
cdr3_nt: TGCGCCAGCAGTCTAGGACTAGCGGGGGCCACAGATACGCAGTATTTT

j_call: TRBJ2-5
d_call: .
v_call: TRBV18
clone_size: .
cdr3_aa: CASSPDNNAGTQYF
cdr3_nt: TGTGCCAGCTCTCCCGACAATAACGCCGGGACCCAGTACTTC

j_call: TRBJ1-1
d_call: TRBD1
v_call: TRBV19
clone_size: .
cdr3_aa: CASIPRQGATTEAFF
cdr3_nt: TGTGCCAGTATCCCCCGACAGGGGGCTACCACTGAAGCTTTCTTT

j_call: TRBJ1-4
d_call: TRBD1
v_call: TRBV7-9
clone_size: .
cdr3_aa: CASSSGQGNEKLFF
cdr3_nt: TGTGCCAGCAGCTCTGGACAGGGGAATGAAAAACTGTTTTTT

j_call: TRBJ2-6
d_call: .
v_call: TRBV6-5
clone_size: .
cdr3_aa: CASSTDRSGANVLTF
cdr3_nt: TGTGCCAGCAGTACCGACAGGTCTGGGGCCAACGTCCTGACTTTC

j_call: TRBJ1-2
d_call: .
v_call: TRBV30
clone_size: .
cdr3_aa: CAWSYNYGSYGYTF
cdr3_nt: TGTGCCTGGAGTTACAACTACGGATCTTATGGCTACACCTTC

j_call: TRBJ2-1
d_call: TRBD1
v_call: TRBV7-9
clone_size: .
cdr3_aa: CASSTGQGFEQFF
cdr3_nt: TGTGCCAGCAGCACGGGACAGGGGTTTGAGCAGTTCTTC

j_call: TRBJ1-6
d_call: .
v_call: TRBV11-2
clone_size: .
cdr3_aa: CASNSQAQGALPLHF
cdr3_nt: TGTGCCAGCAACTCTCAAGCCCAGGGCGCTTTACCCCTCCACTTT

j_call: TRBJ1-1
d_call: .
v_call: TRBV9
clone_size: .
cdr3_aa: CASSVGTSTEAFF
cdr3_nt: TGTGCCAGCAGCGTTGGGACAAGCACTGAAGCTTTCTTT

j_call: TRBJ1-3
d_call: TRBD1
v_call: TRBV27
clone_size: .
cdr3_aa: CASSPDRSSGNTIYF
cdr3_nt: TGTGCCAGCAGTCCGGACAGGAGCTCTGGAAACACCATATATTTT

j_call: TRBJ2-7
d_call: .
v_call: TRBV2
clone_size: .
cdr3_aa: CASRVLVSVHEQYF
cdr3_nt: TGTGCCAGCAGAGTACTAGTTTCGGTCCACGAGCAGTACTTC

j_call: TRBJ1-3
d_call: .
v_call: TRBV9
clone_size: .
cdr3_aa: CASSMTSTDSGNTIYF
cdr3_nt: TGTGCCAGCAGCATGACAAGCACGGACTCTGGAAACACCATATATTTT

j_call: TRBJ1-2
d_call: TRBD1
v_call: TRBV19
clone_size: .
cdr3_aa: CASSIDREINYGYTF
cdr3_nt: TGTGCCAGTAGTATCGACAGGGAGATTAACTATGGCTACACCTTC

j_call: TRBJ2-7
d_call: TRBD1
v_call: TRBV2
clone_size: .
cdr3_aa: CASSPRTGGTYEQYF
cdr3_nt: TGTGCCAGCAGTCCAAGGACAGGGGGGACCTACGAGCAGTACTTC

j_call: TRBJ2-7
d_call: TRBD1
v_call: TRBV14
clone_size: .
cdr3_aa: CASSQLSGTGGFEQYF
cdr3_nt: TGTGCCAGCAGCCAACTCTCGGGGACAGGGGGCTTTGAGCAGTACTTC

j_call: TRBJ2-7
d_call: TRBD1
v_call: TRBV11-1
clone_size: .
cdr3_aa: CASSNSGTGVYEQYF
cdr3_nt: TGTGCCAGCAGCAACTCCGGGACAGGGGTGTACGAGCAGTACTTC

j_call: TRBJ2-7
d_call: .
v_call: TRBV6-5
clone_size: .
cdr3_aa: CASSLLSSYEQYF
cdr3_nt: TGTGCCAGCAGCCTATTGAGCTCCTACGAGCAGTACTTC